Here is one T cell receptor (beta chain) with its context. Antigen unknown. The data belong to a study of T cells in Graves' hyperthyroidism and ophthalmopathy. Whole-study results and caveats: Peripheral blood also featured most of the thyroid clonotypes expanded above 0.001.

Hyperthyroidism patients were newly diagnosed, had disease duration under 2 months, and were aged 18 to 65 years. Lactation, pregnancy, other autoimmune disease or uncontrolled infection excluded patients. Clinical symptoms, serum thyroxine and TRAb, thyroid ultrasound and orbital computed tomography were used for the diagnoses. Using RNA transcripts as the source, TCR beta CDR3 regions were amplified. Initially, a first-round RT-PCR of the TCR CDR3 employed the HTBI primer set. TCRdb recomputed calls from the multiplex PCR reads with MiXCR, one row per CDR3 protein. The sample shows around 580,000 distinct CDR3 sequences, about 45% of them seen only once. This CDR3 contains 17 residues. V lost 3 bases and J lost 0, with 16 bases in between. Germline lookup yields CDR1 SGDLS and CDR2 YYNGEE.

This TCR was sampled from a woman aged 18-29 years with Graves' hyperthyroidism. Material for sequencing was peripheral blood or thyroid tissue (not recorded which). This chain uses TRBV9 with TRBJ1-5; D gene unclear. For the CDR3, the DNA is TGTGCCAGCAGCGCGGGAGGGTCAGGCTTTAGCAATCAGCCCCAGCATTTT. The encoded protein is CASSAGGSGFSNQPQHF.